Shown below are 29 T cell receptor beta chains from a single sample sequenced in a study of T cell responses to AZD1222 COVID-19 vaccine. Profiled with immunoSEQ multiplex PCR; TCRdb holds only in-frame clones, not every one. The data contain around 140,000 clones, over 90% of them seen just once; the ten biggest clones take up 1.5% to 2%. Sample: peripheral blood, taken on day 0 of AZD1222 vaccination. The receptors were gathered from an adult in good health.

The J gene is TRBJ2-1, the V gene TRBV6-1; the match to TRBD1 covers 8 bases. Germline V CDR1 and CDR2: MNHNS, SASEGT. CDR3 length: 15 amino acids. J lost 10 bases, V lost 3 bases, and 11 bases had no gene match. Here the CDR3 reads CASSETITGGREQFF. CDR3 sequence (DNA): TGTGCCAGCAGTGAGACTATCACAGGGGGACGGGAGCAGTTCTTC.

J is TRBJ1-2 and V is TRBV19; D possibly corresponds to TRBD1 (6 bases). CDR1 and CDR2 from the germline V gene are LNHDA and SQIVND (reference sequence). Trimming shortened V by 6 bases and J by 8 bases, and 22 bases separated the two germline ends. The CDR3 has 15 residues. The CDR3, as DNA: TGTGCCAGTAGCCACACATGGGTACAGGGAGAAGGCTACACCTTC. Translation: CASSHTWVQGEGYTF. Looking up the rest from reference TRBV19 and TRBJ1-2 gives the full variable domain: DGGITQSPKYLFRKEGQNVTLSCEQNLNHDAMYWYRQDPGQGLRLIYYSQIVNDFQKGDIAEGYSVSREKKESFPLTVTSAQKNPTAFYLCASSHTWVQGEGYTFGSGTRLTVV.

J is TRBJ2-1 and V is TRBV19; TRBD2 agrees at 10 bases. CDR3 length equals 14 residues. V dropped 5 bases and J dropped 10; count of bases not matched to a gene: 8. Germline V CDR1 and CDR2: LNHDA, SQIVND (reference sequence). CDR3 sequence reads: CASSWSGRAEEQFF. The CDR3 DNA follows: TGTGCCAGTAGTTGGAGCGGGAGGGCGGAGGAGCAGTTCTTC.

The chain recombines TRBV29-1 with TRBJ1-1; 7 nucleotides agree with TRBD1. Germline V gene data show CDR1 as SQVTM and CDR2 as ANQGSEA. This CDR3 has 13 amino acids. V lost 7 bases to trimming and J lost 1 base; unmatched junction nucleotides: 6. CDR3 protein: CSAQGGANTEAFF. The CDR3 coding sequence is TGCAGCGCCCAGGGGGGCGCGAACACTGAAGCTTTCTTT.

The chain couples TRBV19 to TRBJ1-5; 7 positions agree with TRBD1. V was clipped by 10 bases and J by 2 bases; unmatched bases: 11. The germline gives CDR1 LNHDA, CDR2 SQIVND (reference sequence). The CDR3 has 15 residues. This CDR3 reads CATTPTGEGNQPQHF. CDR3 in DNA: TGTGCCACCACACCCACAGGGGAGGGCAATCAGCCCCAGCATTTT.

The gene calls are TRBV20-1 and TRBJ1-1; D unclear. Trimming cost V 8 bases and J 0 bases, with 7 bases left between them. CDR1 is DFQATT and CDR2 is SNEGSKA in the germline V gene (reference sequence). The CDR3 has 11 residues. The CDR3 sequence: CSLIMNTEAFF. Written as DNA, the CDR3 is TGCAGTCTTATCATGAACACTGAAGCTTTCTTT.

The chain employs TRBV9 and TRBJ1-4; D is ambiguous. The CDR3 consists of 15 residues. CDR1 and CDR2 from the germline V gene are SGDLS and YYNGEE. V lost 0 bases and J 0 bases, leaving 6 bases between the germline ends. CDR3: CASSVASTTNEKLFF. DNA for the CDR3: TGTGCCAGCAGCGTAGCGAGTACAACTAATGAAAAACTGTTTTTT.

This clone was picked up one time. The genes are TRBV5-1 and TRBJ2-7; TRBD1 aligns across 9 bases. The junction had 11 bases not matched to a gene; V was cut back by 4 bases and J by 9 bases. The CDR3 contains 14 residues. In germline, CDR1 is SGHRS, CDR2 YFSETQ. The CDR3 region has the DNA TGCGCCAGCAGCGGGGTACAGGGGGCAGATGCGCAGTACTTC. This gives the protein CASSGVQGADAQYF.

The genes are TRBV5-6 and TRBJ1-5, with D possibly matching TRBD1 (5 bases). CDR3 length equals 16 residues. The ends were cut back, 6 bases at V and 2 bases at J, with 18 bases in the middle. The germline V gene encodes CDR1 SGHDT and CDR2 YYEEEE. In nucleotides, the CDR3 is TGTGCCAGCACCCCCTCCTGGGGCGGGGGCAATCAGCCCCAGCATTTT. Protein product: CASTPSWGGGNQPQHF.

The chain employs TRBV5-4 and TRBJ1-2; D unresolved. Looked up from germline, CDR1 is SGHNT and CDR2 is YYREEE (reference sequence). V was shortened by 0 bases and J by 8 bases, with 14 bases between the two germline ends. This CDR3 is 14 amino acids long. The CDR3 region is CASSLEGFRGGYTF. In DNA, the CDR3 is TGTGCCAGCAGCTTGGAGGGTTTCAGAGGGGGCTACACCTTC.

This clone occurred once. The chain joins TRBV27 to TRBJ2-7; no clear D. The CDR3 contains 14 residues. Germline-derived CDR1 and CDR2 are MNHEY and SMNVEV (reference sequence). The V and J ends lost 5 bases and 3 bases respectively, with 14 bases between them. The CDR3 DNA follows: TGTGCCAGCAGTATGCGGCCGCGTCTCTACGAGCAGTACTTC. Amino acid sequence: CASSMRPRLYEQYF.

The CDR3 DNA reads TGTGCCGGGGGACAGGGGCTAGAGACCCAGTACTTC. Translating gives CAGGQGLETQYF. The V and J genes are TRBV2 and TRBJ2-5, with 10 bases aligning to TRBD1. CDR3 length equals 12 residues. From germline, CDR1 is SNHLY and CDR2 FYNNEI. J gave up 4 bases and V 11 bases, and 4 bases lay outside the gene matches.

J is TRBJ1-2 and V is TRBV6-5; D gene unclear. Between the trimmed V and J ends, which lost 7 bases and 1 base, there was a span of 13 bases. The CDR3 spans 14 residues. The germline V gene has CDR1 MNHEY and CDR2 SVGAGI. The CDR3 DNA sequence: TGTGCCAGCAACCCCTGGGAGCGTAACTATGGCTACACCTTC. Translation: CASNPWERNYGYTF.

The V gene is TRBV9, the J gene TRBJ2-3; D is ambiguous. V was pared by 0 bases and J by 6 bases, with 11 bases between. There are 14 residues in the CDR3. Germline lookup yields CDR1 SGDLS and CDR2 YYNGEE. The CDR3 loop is CASSVGTGGDTQYF. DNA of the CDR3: TGTGCCAGCAGCGTAGGGACGGGCGGTGATACGCAGTATTTT.

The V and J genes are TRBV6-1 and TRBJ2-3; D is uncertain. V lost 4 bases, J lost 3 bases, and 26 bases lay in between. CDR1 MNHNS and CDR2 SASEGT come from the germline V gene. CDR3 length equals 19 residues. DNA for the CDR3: TGTGCCAGCAGTGTGGGCCATAGGTCGGAGTGGGCTACGACAGATACGCAGTATTTT. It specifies CASSVGHRSEWATTDTQYF.

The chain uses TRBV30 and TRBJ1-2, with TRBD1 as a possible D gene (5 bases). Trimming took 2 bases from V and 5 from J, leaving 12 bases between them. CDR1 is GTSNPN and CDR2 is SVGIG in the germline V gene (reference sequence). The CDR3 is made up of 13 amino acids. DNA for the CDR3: TGTGCCTGGAGTCGGGGGGACGGGTATGGCTACACCTTC. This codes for CAWSRGDGYGYTF.

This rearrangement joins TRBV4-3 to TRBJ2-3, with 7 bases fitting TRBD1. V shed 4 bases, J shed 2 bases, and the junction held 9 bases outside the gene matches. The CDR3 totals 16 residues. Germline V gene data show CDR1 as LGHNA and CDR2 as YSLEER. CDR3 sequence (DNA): TGCGCCAGCAGCCCAGGACCGGGACAGACCACAGATACGCAGTATTTT. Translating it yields CASSPGPGQTTDTQYF.

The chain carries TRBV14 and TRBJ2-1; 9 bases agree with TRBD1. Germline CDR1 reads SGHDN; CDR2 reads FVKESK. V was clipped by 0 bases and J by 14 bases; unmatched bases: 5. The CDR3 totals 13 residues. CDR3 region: CASSQDRGTGKFF. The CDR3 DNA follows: TGTGCCAGCAGCCAAGATCGAGGGACAGGGAAGTTCTTC.

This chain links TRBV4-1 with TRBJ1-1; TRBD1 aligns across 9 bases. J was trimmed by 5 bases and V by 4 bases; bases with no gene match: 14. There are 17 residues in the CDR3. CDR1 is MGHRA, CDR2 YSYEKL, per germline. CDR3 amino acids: CASSRMGQGLVITEAFF. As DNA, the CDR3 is TGCGCCAGCAGCCGGATGGGACAGGGATTAGTGATTACTGAAGCTTTCTTT.

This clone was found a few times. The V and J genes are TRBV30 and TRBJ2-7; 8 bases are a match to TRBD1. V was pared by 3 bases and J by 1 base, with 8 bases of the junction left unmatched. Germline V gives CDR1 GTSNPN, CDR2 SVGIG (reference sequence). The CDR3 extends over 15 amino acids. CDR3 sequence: CAWSPDRGLSYEQYF. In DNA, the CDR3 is TGTGCCTGGAGCCCCGACAGGGGTCTTTCCTACGAGCAGTACTTC. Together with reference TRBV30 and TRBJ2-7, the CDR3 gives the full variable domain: SQTIHQWPATLVQPVGSPLSLECTVEGTSNPNLYWYRQAAGRGLQLLFYSVGIGQISSEVPQNLSASRPQDRQFILSSKKLLLSDSGFYLCAWSPDRGLSYEQYFGPGTRLTVT.

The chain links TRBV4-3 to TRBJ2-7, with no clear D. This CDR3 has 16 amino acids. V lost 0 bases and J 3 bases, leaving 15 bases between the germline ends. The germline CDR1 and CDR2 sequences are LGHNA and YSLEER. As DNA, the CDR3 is TGCGCCAGCAGCCAAGAATCCCAGGCTACAATCTACGAGCAGTACTTC. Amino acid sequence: CASSQESQATIYEQYF.

This chain's CDR3 is CASSVDQVGPPLNTEAFF. As DNA, the CDR3 is TGTGCCAGCAGCGTTGACCAGGTGGGGCCTCCCCTGAACACTGAAGCTTTCTTT. V is TRBV9 and J is TRBJ1-1; the D gene is possibly TRBD1 (5 bases). The CDR3 covers 18 residues. The V end lost 2 bases, the J end lost 0 bases, and 20 bases lay between the germline ends. Germline lookup yields CDR1 SGDLS and CDR2 YYNGEE.

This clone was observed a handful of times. The CDR3 reads CASSRDPGELFF. The CDR3 DNA is TGTGCCAGCAGTCGGGACCCCGGGGAGCTGTTTTTT. This chain connects TRBV6-5 to TRBJ2-2; D tentatively reads TRBD1 or TRBD2 (5 bases each). The CDR3 covers 12 residues. V lost 5 bases and J 6 bases, leaving 7 bases between the germline ends. CDR1 is MNHEY and CDR2 is SVGAGI in the germline V gene.

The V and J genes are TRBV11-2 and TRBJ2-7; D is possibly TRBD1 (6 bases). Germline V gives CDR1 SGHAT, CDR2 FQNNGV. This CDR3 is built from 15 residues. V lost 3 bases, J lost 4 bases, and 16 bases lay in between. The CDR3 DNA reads TGTGCCAGCAGCTTTAATAGTGGGGGCTGGTACGAGCAGTACTTC. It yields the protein CASSFNSGGWYEQYF.

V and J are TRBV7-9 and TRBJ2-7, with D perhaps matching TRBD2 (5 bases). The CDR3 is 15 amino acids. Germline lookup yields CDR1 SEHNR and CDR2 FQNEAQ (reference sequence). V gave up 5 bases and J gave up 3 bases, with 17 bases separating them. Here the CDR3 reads CASSPPLTRYYEQYF. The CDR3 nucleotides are TGTGCCAGCAGCCCCCCCTTAACTAGATACTACGAGCAGTACTTC. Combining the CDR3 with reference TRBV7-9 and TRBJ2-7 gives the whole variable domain DTGVSQNPRHKITKRGQNVTFRCDPISEHNRLYWYRQTLGQGPEFLTYFQNEAQLEKSRLLSDRFSAERPKGSFSTLEIQRTEQGDSAMYLCASSPPLTRYYEQYFGPGTRLTVT.

Here the CDR3 DNA reads TGTGCCAGCAGCCCCCAATTGGGGGAGGCGGGGGCCAACGTCCTGACTTTC. As protein: CASSPQLGEAGANVLTF. V is TRBV11-3 and J is TRBJ2-6; weak D call: TRBD2 (6 bases). CDR3 size: 17 residues. V lost 5 bases and J lost 4, with 18 bases in between. Germline V lookup: CDR1 SGHNT, CDR2 YENEEA.

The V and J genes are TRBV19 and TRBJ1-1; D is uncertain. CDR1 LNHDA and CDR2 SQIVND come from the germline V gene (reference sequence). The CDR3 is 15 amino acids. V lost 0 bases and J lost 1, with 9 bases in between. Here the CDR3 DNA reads TGTGCCAGTAGTATAGATCCCCCTCGGAACACTGAAGCTTTCTTT. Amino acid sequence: CASSIDPPRNTEAFF.

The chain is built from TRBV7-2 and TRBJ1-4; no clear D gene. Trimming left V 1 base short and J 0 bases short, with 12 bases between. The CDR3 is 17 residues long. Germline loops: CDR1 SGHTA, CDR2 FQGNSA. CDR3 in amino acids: CASSLDLLGSTNEKLFF. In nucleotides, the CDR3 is TGTGCCAGCAGCTTAGATCTCTTGGGTTCAACTAATGAAAAACTGTTTTTT.

CDR3 nucleotides: TGCGCCAGCAGCACTGGGGACAGGGAGAATGGCTACACCTTC. Translation gives CASSTGDRENGYTF. The chain joins TRBV5-1 to TRBJ1-2; 9 nucleotides line up with TRBD1. This CDR3 is built from 14 residues. Losses at the gene ends were 4 bases for V and 6 bases for J; bases not matched to a gene: 7. The germline V gene has CDR1 SGHRS and CDR2 YFSETQ.